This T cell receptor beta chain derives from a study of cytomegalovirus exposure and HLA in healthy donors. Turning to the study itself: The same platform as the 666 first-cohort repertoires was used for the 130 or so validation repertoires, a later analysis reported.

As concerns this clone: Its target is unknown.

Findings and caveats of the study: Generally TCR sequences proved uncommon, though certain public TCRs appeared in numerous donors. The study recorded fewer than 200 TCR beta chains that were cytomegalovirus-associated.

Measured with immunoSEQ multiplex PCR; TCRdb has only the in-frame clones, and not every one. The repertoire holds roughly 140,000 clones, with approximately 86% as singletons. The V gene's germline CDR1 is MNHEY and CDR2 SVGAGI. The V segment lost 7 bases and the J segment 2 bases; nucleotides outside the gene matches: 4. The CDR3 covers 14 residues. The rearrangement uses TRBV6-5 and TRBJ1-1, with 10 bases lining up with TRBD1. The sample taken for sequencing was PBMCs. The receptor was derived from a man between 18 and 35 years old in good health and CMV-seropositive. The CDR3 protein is CASTKTGGNTEAFF. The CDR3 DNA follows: TGTGCCAGCACCAAGACAGGGGGCAACACTGAAGCTTTCTTT.